This T cell receptor beta chain stems from a study of cytomegalovirus exposure and HLA in healthy donors. All donors participated as healthy donors of bone marrow. Points on this clone: Its antigen is unidentified.

Study-level points and caveats: Cytomegalovirus status, reportedly, was diagnosed with high specificity and sensitivity by the classifier. An analysis done earlier found most TCR beta V segments productive about 87% or about 30% of the time. Later analysis placed DRB1 highest and HLA-C lowest in TCR association rates, which differed by HLA locus.

PCR used 60 Vbeta primers and 13 Jbeta primers. Here immunoSEQ multiplex PCR was the method, and the copy in TCRdb shows in-frame clones only, minus some. Its table records more than 45,000 clones. This TCR derives from a woman aged 25 to 39 in good health and CMV-seropositive. Sequenced: PBMCs.

The CDR3 DNA is TGTGCCAGCAGCCGATGGACAGGGGGCAATACCGGGGAGCTGTTTTTT. This encodes CASSRWTGGNTGELFF. The chain recombines TRBV7-2 with TRBJ2-2; 11 positions match TRBD1. Germline V lookup: CDR1 SGHTA, CDR2 FQGNSA. The J segment lost 5 bases and the V segment lost 5 bases, leaving 7 bases of the junction unmatched. The CDR3 contains 16 residues.